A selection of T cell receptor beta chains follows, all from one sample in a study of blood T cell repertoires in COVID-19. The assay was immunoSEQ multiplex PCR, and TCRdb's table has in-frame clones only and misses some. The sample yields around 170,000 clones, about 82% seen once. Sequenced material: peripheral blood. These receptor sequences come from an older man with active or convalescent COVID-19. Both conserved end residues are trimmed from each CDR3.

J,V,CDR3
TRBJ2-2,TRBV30,AWSVLVLADNTGELF
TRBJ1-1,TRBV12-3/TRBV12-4,ASSLTRTEAF
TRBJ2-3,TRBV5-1,ASSLGGFRTDTQY
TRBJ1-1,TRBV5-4,ASTTRGGTTEAF
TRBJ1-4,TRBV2,ASKGSNSEVYLF
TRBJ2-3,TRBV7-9,ASSSSGRASDTQY
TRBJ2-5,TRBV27,ASSNRDQETQY
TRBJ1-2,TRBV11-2,ASSPGGSDYGYT
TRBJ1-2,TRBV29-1,SVGGGYGYT
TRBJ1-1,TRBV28,ASSSTGDEAF
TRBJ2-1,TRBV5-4,ASSLVLAGGTEQF
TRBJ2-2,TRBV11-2,ASSLERLNTGELF
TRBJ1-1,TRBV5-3,ARGALRGNTEAF
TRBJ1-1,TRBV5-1,ASSWDWAGTDTEAF
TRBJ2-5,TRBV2,ASRSRGETQY
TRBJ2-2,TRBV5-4,ASSPGNGPYTGELF
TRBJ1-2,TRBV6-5,ASRSDRASLNGYT
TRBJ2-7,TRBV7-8,ASSSTGGAAYEQY
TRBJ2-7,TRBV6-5,ASSYRGRAGEQY
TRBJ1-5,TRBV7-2,ASSLGTRQPQH